This TCR beta chain was captured in a study of graft-versus-host responses after intestinal transplantation. About the research overall: Those transplanted obtained multivisceral, liver-intestinal, or isolated intestinal grafts. Recipients across the board were started on anti-thymocyte globulin induction, then kept on tacrolimus and steroids for about 3 years.

This CDR3 comprises 12 residues. CDR1 is MNHNS, CDR2 SASEGT, per germline. Trimming removed 5 bases at V and 5 bases at J, with 9 bases between. In this sample, this clone turned up once. Its antigen remains unidentified. The assay was immunoSEQ multiplex PCR, and TCRdb's table has in-frame clones only and misses some. The data hold tens of thousands of clones, with roughly 84% observed a single time. Sequenced material: unstimulated CD4+ T cells sorted from spleen or lymph node cells, taken before transplant. This TCR was recovered from a human donor who was the organ donor for an intestinal transplant. The V call is TRBV6-1, the J call TRBJ1-1, with a tentative D call TRBD1 (6 bases). The CDR3 protein is CASSNRATEAFF. CDR3 coding DNA: TGTGCCAGCAGTAACAGGGCGACTGAAGCTTTCTTT.